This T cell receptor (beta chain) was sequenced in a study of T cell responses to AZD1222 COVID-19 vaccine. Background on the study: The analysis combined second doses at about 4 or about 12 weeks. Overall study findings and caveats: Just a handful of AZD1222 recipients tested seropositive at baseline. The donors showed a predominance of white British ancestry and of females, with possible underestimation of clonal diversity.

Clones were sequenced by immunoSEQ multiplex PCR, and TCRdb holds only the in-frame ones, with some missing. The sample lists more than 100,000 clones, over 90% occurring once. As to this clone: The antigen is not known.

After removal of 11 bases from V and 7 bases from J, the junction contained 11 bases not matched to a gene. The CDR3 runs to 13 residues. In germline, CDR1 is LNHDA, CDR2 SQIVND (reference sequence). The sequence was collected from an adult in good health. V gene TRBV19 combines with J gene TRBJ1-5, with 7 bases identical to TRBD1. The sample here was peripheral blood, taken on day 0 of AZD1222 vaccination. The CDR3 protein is CASNRGVGQPQHF. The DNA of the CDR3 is TGTGCCTCTAACAGGGGAGTGGGGCAGCCCCAGCATTTT.